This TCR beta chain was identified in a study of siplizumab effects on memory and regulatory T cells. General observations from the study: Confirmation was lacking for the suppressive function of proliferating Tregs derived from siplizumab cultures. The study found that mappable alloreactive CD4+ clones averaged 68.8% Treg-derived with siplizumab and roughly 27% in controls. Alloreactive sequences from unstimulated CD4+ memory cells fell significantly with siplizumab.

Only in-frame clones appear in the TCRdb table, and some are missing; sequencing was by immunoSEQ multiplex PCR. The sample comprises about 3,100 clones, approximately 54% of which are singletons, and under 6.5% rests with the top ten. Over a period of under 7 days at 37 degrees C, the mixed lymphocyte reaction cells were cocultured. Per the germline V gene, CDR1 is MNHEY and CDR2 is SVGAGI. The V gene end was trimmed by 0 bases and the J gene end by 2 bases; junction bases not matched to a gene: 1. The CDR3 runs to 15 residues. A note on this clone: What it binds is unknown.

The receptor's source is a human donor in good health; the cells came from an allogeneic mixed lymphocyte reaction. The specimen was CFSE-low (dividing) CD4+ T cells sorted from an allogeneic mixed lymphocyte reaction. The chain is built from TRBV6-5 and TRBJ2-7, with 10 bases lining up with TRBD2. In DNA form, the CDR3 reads TGTGCCAGCAGTTACTCCAGCGGGAGGGCCTACGAGCAGTACTTC. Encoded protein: CASSYSSGRAYEQYF.